Listed here are 27 T cell receptor beta chains from one sample, sequenced in a study of shared clonotypes between healthy human individuals. Only in-frame clones appear in the TCRdb table, and some are missing; sequencing was by immunoSEQ multiplex PCR. The sample carries some 2.4 million clones, approximately 93% recorded once. Input material: naive CD4+ T cells from PBMCs. Stated subset: CD45RA+ positively selected. The receptors originated from a man between 18 and 35 years old in good health. Some clones in this sample may be carry-over from other donors' samples.

This clone has more than one count but fewer than ten. The chain couples TRBV14 to TRBJ1-1; D is perhaps TRBD1 (6 bases). Germline V gives CDR1 SGHDN, CDR2 FVKESK. The germline V and J ends were trimmed by 5 bases and 7 bases, with 17 bases remaining between them. The CDR3 has 14 amino acids. The CDR3 coding sequence is TGTGCCAGCAGCTCCTTGGGGGCGGGGGTTGAAGCTTTCTTT. This sequence encodes CASSSLGAGVEAFF.

This clone was seen a few times. The sample holds other DNA sequences that translate to the same CDR3. The J gene is TRBJ1-1, the V gene TRBV30; D possibly corresponds to TRBD1 (5 bases). Germline V CDR1 and CDR2: GTSNPN, SVGIG (reference sequence). V gave up 1 base and J gave up 1 base, with 7 bases separating them. CDR3 length: 13 amino acids. CDR3 amino acids: CAWSETGNTEAFF. CDR3 nucleotides: TGTGCCTGGAGTGAAACAGGGAACACTGAAGCTTTCTTT.

This sequence joins TRBV11-3 and TRBJ2-3; the D is unclear. Germline V gives CDR1 SGHNT, CDR2 YENEEA. This CDR3 contains 13 residues. Between the trimmed V and J ends, which lost 10 bases and 3 bases, there was a span of 14 bases. CDR3 coding DNA: TGTGCCATCCCGACCGCCGCAACAGATACGCAGTATTTT. Translation gives CAIPTAATDTQYF. Filled out from reference TRBV11-3 and TRBJ2-3, the complete variable domain reads EAGVVQSPRYKIIEKKQPVAFWCNPISGHNTLYWYLQNLGQGPELLIRYENEEAVDDSQLPKDRFSAERLKGVDSTLKIQPAELGDSAVYLCAIPTAATDTQYFGPGTRLTVL.

This chain uses TRBV29-1 with TRBJ2-1; tentatively, D is TRBD2 (5 bases). This CDR3 spans 17 amino acids. V dropped 5 bases and J dropped 5 bases, with 25 bases sitting between them. Germline V lookup: CDR1 SQVTM, CDR2 ANQGSEA. CDR3 in DNA: TGCAGCGTTAGGCCGTGGCGGGCTACTGGGGAGCACAATGAGCAGTTCTTC. Its protein product is CSVRPWRATGEHNEQFF.

About this clone: Other DNA sequences in this sample translate to the same CDR3. V usage is TRBV28 and J usage is TRBJ2-7; D uncertain. This CDR3 has 11 residues. The ends were cut back, 6 bases at V and 2 bases at J, with 5 bases in the middle. CDR1 is MDHEN, CDR2 SYDVKM, per germline. This chain's CDR3 is CASSSTYEQYF. The CDR3 DNA is TGTGCCAGCAGCTCGACCTACGAGCAGTACTTC.

This clone was observed once. The genes are TRBV5-1 and TRBJ1-1, with D possibly TRBD1 on 5 matching bases. The length of the CDR3 is 16 residues. Germline loops: CDR1 SGHRS, CDR2 YFSETQ. The germline V and J ends were trimmed by 4 bases and 1 base, with 17 bases remaining between them. The DNA of the CDR3 is TGCGCCAGCAGCCCCCGAGGTCAGGGTGCGAACACTGAAGCTTTCTTT. Its protein product is CASSPRGQGANTEAFF. The full variable domain, rest sourced from reference TRBV5-1 and TRBJ1-1, is KAGVTQTPRYLIKTRGQQVTLSCSPISGHRSVSWYQQTPGQGLQFLFEYFSETQRNKGNFPGRFSGRQFSNSRSEMNVSTLELGDSALYLCASSPRGQGANTEAFFGQGTRLTVV.

The chain carries TRBV6-1 and TRBJ1-2; TRBD1 is a possible D gene (5 bases). CDR3 length: 14 residues. V was clipped by 2 bases and J by 8 bases, with 15 bases between them. The germline gives CDR1 MNHNS, CDR2 SASEGT. CDR3 in amino acids: CASSENPGFGGYTF. The CDR3 coding sequence is TGTGCCAGCAGTGAAAATCCAGGGTTTGGCGGCTACACCTTC.

The J gene is TRBJ2-1, the V gene TRBV19; TRBD2 matches at 8 bases. The CDR3 is 16 amino acids. The germline CDR1 and CDR2 sequences are LNHDA and SQIVND (reference sequence). The J segment lost 6 bases and the V segment lost 3 bases, leaving 10 bases of the junction unmatched. The CDR3 DNA reads as TGTGCCAGTAGTATTCTGAGCGGGAGATGGGTCAATGAGCAGTTCTTC. Amino acid sequence: CASSILSGRWVNEQFF.

This chain connects TRBV28 to TRBJ1-1, with unresolved D. With 5 bases removed from V and 3 bases from J, the gap between germline ends came to 13 bases. Germline loops: CDR1 MDHEN, CDR2 SYDVKM. The CDR3 is made up of 14 amino acids. The CDR3 here is CASSATSWDTEAFF. CDR3 in DNA: TGTGCCAGCAGTGCGACATCCTGGGACACTGAAGCTTTCTTT.

V usage is TRBV28 and J usage is TRBJ1-1; D uncertain. Germline V gives CDR1 MDHEN, CDR2 SYDVKM. CDR3 length: 13 amino acids. Trimming removed 7 bases at V and 4 bases at J, with 13 bases between. The CDR3 is CASTVPLGTEAFF. The CDR3 nucleotides are TGTGCCAGCACCGTCCCCTTGGGCACTGAAGCTTTCTTT.

This rearrangement joins TRBV6-6 to TRBJ1-4, with TRBD1 matching 7 bases. The CDR3 runs to 16 residues. Germline CDR1 reads MNHNY; CDR2 reads SVGAGI (reference sequence). J lost 4 bases, V lost 2 bases, and 7 bases had no gene match. The CDR3 DNA reads as TGTGCCAGCAGTTACGCGACAGGGACCCTTAATGAAAAACTGTTTTTT. It is translated as CASSYATGTLNEKLFF.

The chain has TRBV15 and TRBJ1-2, with TRBD1 as a possible D gene (5 bases). This CDR3 region has 16 residues. Germline-derived CDR1 and CDR2 are LNHNV and YYDKDF (reference sequence). V lost 0 bases, J lost 4 bases, and 15 bases lay in between. This CDR3 is CATSRDVGEPVYGYTF. The CDR3 DNA is TGTGCCACCAGCAGAGATGTGGGGGAACCTGTCTATGGCTACACCTTC.

This rearrangement joins TRBV29-1 to TRBJ2-4; 10 nucleotides match TRBD1. CDR1 is SQVTM, CDR2 ANQGSEA, per germline. The CDR3 runs to 15 residues. V lost 7 bases to trimming and J lost 2 bases; unmatched junction nucleotides: 8. Here the CDR3 DNA reads TGCAGCGCATCCGGGACAGGGGTTTCCAAAAACATTCAGTACTTC. Translation: CSASGTGVSKNIQYF.

The V call is TRBV19, the J call TRBJ1-1; D might be TRBD1 (5 bases). The V gene's germline CDR1 is LNHDA and CDR2 SQIVND (reference sequence). The CDR3 covers 13 residues. Trimming removed 0 bases from V and 10 bases from J, with 12 bases in between. The CDR3 bases are TGTGCCAGTAGTATAGATCGGAAGGGGCGAGCTTTCTTT. This gives the protein CASSIDRKGRAFF.

The chain recombines TRBV30 with TRBJ2-7; possible D gene TRBD1, 6 bases. Germline CDR1 reads GTSNPN; CDR2 reads SVGIG (reference sequence). This CDR3 has 15 amino acids. V was cut by 0 bases and J by 3 bases, with 15 bases left in between. CDR3 sequence: CAWSVPQGRDYEQYF. The CDR3 bases are TGTGCCTGGAGTGTTCCCCAGGGGCGAGACTACGAGCAGTACTTC.

V is TRBV5-1 and J is TRBJ2-5; possible D gene TRBD1, 6 bases. The CDR3 has 15 residues. V was pared by 2 bases and J by 5 bases, with 16 bases between. Germline lookup yields CDR1 SGHRS and CDR2 YFSETQ. CDR3 amino acids: CASSFLRGSGETQYF. The CDR3 region has the DNA TGCGCCAGCAGCTTCCTGAGGGGGAGTGGGGAGACCCAGTACTTC.

The J gene is TRBJ2-1, the V gene TRBV28, with TRBD1 matching over 7 bases. CDR1 is MDHEN, CDR2 SYDVKM, per germline. The CDR3 has 12 amino acids. V was clipped by 4 bases and J by 8 bases; unmatched bases: 2. The CDR3 sequence: CASSSGTDEQFF. The CDR3 DNA is TGTGCCAGCAGTTCCGGGACAGATGAGCAGTTCTTC.

The V and J genes are TRBV7-6 and TRBJ2-2; D gene unclear. CDR3 length equals 13 residues. Germline assignment: CDR1 SGHVS and CDR2 FNYEAQ. V was pared by 5 bases and J by 9 bases, with 13 bases between. DNA of the CDR3: TGTGCCAGCAGCCGAGAGCAAGGCCGGGAGCTGTTTTTT. This translates into CASSREQGRELFF. Combining the CDR3 with reference TRBV7-6 and TRBJ2-2 gives the whole variable domain GAGVSQSPRYKVTKRGQDVALRCDPISGHVSLYWYRQALGQGPEFLTYFNYEAQQDKSGLPNDRFSAERPEGSISTLTIQRTEQRDSAMYRCASSREQGRELFFGEGSRLTVL.

The chain employs TRBV5-1 and TRBJ2-3, with 12 bases identical to TRBD2. After removal of 0 bases from V and 2 bases from J, the junction contained 7 bases not matched to a gene. The germline gives CDR1 SGHRS, CDR2 YFSETQ. The CDR3 has 18 residues. The CDR3 bases are TGCGCCAGCAGCTTGGGGGTACTAGCGGGAGGAACCACAGATACGCAGTATTTT. Its translation is CASSLGVLAGGTTDTQYF.

The V and J genes are TRBV29-1 and TRBJ1-5, with 9 positions matching TRBD1. This CDR3 has 16 amino acids. Germline V gives CDR1 SQVTM, CDR2 ANQGSEA. With V trimmed by 7 bases and J by 4 bases, 14 bases remained unmatched. The DNA for the CDR3 is TGCAGCGACTTATTTGATTGGGACAGGGTAAATCAGCCCCAGCATTTT. It translates to CSDLFDWDRVNQPQHF.

The chain joins TRBV11-2 to TRBJ1-2; 7 bases map to TRBD1. CDR1 and CDR2 from the germline V gene are SGHAT and FQNNGV. V lost 3 bases, J lost 2 bases, and 6 bases stayed unmatched. This CDR3 comprises 15 residues. The CDR3 loop reads CASSFGAGGNYGYTF. CDR3 bases: TGTGCCAGCAGCTTTGGGGCAGGGGGGAACTATGGCTACACCTTC.

This sequence joins TRBV7-9 and TRBJ2-1; D unclear. The CDR3 is 14 amino acids. V lost 1 base and J 7 bases, leaving 11 bases between the germline ends. Per germline, CDR1 SEHNR and CDR2 FQNEAQ (reference sequence). CDR3 sequence: CASSLVGPRNEQFF. The CDR3 DNA reads as TGTGCCAGCAGCTTAGTTGGGCCGCGGAATGAGCAGTTCTTC.

A note on this clone: Mismatch with germline at one junction end may stem from a read error. The genes are TRBV6-6 and TRBJ1-3, with 7 bases fitting TRBD1. CDR1 and CDR2 from the germline V gene are MNHNY and SVGAGI (reference sequence). The CDR3 consists of 12 residues. This chain's CDR3 is CASRRDQGVMDF. Written as DNA, the CDR3 is TGTGCCAGCAGGAGAGACCAGGGGGTCATGGATTTT.

This chain uses TRBV6-1 with TRBJ2-7, with TRBD1 matching 10 bases. Germline V CDR1 and CDR2: MNHNS, SASEGT. The CDR3 extends over 14 amino acids. With 0 bases clipped from V and 5 bases from J, the junction kept 1 base outside the gene matches. The CDR3 reads CASSEAGTGDEQYF. For the CDR3, the DNA is TGTGCCAGCAGTGAAGCCGGGACAGGGGACGAGCAGTACTTC.

V is TRBV28 and J is TRBJ2-7; maybe TRBD2 (6 bases). Germline V gives CDR1 MDHEN, CDR2 SYDVKM. V lost 6 bases, J lost 4 bases, and 22 bases lay in between. This CDR3 is built from 16 residues. Written as DNA, the CDR3 is TGTGCCAGCAGAAAACCCCAATACGGAGGGAATTACGAGCAGTACTTC. Translating gives CASRKPQYGGNYEQYF. Full variable domain (missing parts from reference TRBV28 and TRBJ2-7): DVKVTQSSRYLVKRTGEKVFLECVQDMDHENMFWYRQDPGLGLRLIYFSYDVKMKEKGDIPEGYSVSREKKERFSLILESASTNQTSMYLCASRKPQYGGNYEQYFGPGTRLTVT.

The chain combines TRBV6-5 with TRBJ1-1; no reliable D call. The CDR3 is made up of 16 amino acids. Deletions cut 0 bases from V and 6 bases from J, with 17 bases between. CDR1 MNHEY and CDR2 SVGAGI come from the germline V gene. CDR3 region: CASSYSILSMLAEAFF. CDR3 DNA: TGTGCCAGCAGTTACTCGATCCTCAGTATGTTGGCTGAAGCTTTCTTT.

The chain employs TRBV28 and TRBJ2-7; 9 nucleotides line up with TRBD1. The trim removed 4 bases at V and 4 bases at J, leaving 11 bases unmatched. Germline V gene sequence: CDR1 MDHEN, CDR2 SYDVKM. CDR3 length: 16 residues. CDR3 sequence: CASSSPPGQGVYEQYF. Written as DNA, the CDR3 is TGTGCCAGCAGTTCACCACCGGGACAGGGCGTTTACGAGCAGTACTTC.